A selection of T cell receptor beta chains follows, all from one sample in a study of cytomegalovirus exposure and HLA in healthy donors. The table came from immunoSEQ multiplex PCR; TCRdb's copy has only in-frame clones and leaves some out. The sample comprises about 150,000 clones, roughly 90% of which are singletons, and about 22% rests with the top ten. Sequences were obtained from PBMCs. All receptors derive from a man younger than 35 in good health and CMV-seropositive. CDR3s include the opening cysteine and the closing phenylalanine or tryptophan. The D gene is left open where the match is weak. Clone size is stated in some rows and not others, as once, few, many or a class when expanded.

clone_size j_call d_call cdr3_length v_call cdr3_aa cdr3_nt
- TRBJ1-6 - 15 TRBV6-5 CASSYYQGSYSPLHF TGTGCCAGCAGTTACTACCAGGGGAGCTATTCACCCCTCCACTTT
- TRBJ2-7 - 14 TRBV19 CASNRGGQGVEQYF TGTGCCAGTAACCGGGGGGGACAGGGAGTCGAGCAGTACTTC
- TRBJ1-1 - 14 TRBV6-5 CASSWSQMNTEAFF TGTGCCAGCAGTTGGTCACAGATGAACACTGAAGCTTTCTTT
- TRBJ2-1 - 15 TRBV5-1 CASSLPEGLFNEQFF TGCGCCAGCAGCCTCCCGGAGGGTTTATTTAATGAGCAGTTCTTC
- TRBJ2-4 - 18 TRBV4-3 CASSQAPGGEAAKNIQYF TGCGCCAGCAGCCAAGCCCCCGGGGGAGAGGCAGCCAAAAACATTCAGTACTTC
- TRBJ2-3 TRBD2 16 TRBV2 CASRARGGVSTDTQYF TGTGCCAGCAGGGCGCGGGGGGGGGTCAGCACAGATACGCAGTATTTT
few TRBJ1-2 - 12 TRBV9 CASSVDGAGYTF TGTGCCAGCAGCGTAGATGGGGCTGGCTACACCTTC
few TRBJ1-2 - 15 TRBV6-1 CASADRFLISYGYTF TGTGCCAGCGCCGACAGGTTCCTAATTTCCTATGGCTACACCTTC
- TRBJ1-5 TRBD1 13 TRBV18 CASSTGDFQPQHF TGTGCCAGCTCAACAGGGGACTTCCAGCCCCAGCATTTT
- TRBJ2-5 TRBD2 15 TRBV5-6 CASRRGLAGGETQYF TGTGCCAGCAGACGAGGACTAGCGGGAGGAGAGACCCAGTACTTC
- TRBJ2-5 - 14 TRBV5-4 CASSAGPTPETQYF TGTGCCAGCAGCGCGGGCCCGACCCCAGAGACCCAGTACTTC
once TRBJ2-7 - 13 TRBV18 CASSRQGNYEQYF TGTGCCAGCTCGCGCCAGGGGAACTACGAGCAGTACTTC
- TRBJ2-7 - 16 TRBV5-1 CASSLMVGGSTYEQYF TGCGCCAGCAGCTTGATGGTAGGGGGTTCTACCTACGAGCAGTACTTC
- TRBJ2-5 TRBD2 15 TRBV7-2 CASSLGLALMETQYF TGTGCCAGCAGCTTAGGACTAGCGCTAATGGAGACCCAGTACTTC
- TRBJ2-2 TRBD2 15 TRBV7-3 CASSLTSAGTGELFF TGTGCCAGCAGCTTGACTAGCGCAGGAACCGGGGAGCTGTTTTTT
- TRBJ2-1 - 14 TRBV18 CASSPQAGHNEQFF TGTGCCAGCTCACCACAGGCAGGTCACAATGAGCAGTTCTTC
- TRBJ2-1 TRBD2 15 TRBV6-6 CASSYLPSGVDEQFF TGTGCCAGCAGTTACCTTCCCAGCGGGGTAGATGAGCAGTTCTTC
- TRBJ2-6 - 17 TRBV7-8 CASSLGPVTTGANVLTF TGTGCCAGCAGCTTAGGCCCAGTTACGACTGGGGCCAACGTCCTGACTTTC
once TRBJ1-5 - 14 TRBV11-3 CASSLGSGNQPQHF TGTGCCAGCAGCTTAGGTTCCGGGAATCAGCCCCAGCATTTT
- TRBJ2-7 TRBD2 14 TRBV13 CASSLAPAGGEQYF TGTGCCAGCAGCTTAGCTCCGGCGGGGGGCGAGCAGTACTTC
- TRBJ2-7 - 12 TRBV2 CASSREYYEQYF TGTGCCAGCAGCCGGGAGTACTACGAGCAGTACTTC
- TRBJ1-6 - 14 TRBV5-1 CASSYARGNSPLHF TGCGCCAGCAGCTACGCCAGGGGTAATTCACCCCTCCACTTT
- TRBJ1-3 TRBD1 16 TRBV4-2 CASSQTGAGSGNTIYF TGTGCCAGCAGCCAGACAGGGGCCGGCTCTGGAAACACCATATATTTT
- TRBJ1-2 - 14 TRBV7-2 CASSPPGSGNGYTF TGTGCCAGCAGCCCCCCTGGGAGCGGGAATGGCTACACCTTC
- TRBJ1-1 - 14 TRBV6-5 CASSPLPMNTEAFF TGTGCCAGCAGCCCCCTTCCTATGAACACTGAAGCTTTCTTT
- TRBJ2-7 - 14 TRBV2 CASLGSGPPYEQYF TGTGCCAGCCTTGGGTCAGGGCCGCCCTACGAGCAGTACTTC
- TRBJ2-2 - 15 TRBV19 CASSALRLATGELFF TGTGCCAGTAGTGCCCTGAGGCTAGCCACCGGGGAGCTGTTTTTT
- TRBJ2-1 TRBD1 15 TRBV27 CASSFWDRGPNEQFF TGTGCCAGCAGTTTTTGGGACAGGGGGCCCAATGAGCAGTTCTTC
few TRBJ2-7 - 15 TRBV7-8 CASSLRQGGPYEQYF TGTGCCAGCAGCTTGAGGCAGGGGGGCCCCTACGAGCAGTACTTC
- TRBJ2-1 TRBD2 14 TRBV9 CASSVGGRYNEQFF TGTGCCAGCAGCGTTGGCGGGAGGTATAATGAGCAGTTCTTC
- TRBJ2-7 - 15 TRBV5-1 CASSLAAGASYEQYF TGCGCCAGCAGCTTGGCGGCTGGAGCCTCCTACGAGCAGTACTTC
- TRBJ2-3 - 15 TRBV2 CASSDHLRTGGTQYF TGTGCCAGCAGTGACCACCTTAGGACTGGCGGTACGCAGTATTTT
- TRBJ1-3 TRBD1 16 TRBV4-2 CASSQDLTGAGNTIYF TGTGCCAGCAGCCAAGACTTGACAGGGGCTGGAAACACCATATATTTT
- TRBJ2-2 TRBD1 17 TRBV11-1 CASSFRTGKMNTGELFF TGTGCCAGCAGCTTTCGGACAGGGAAGATGAACACCGGGGAGCTGTTTTTT
- TRBJ2-3 TRBD1 19 TRBV5-1 CASSLVPPTGVSSTDTQYF TGCGCCAGCAGCTTGGTCCCCCCGACAGGGGTCTCTAGCACAGATACGCAGTATTTT
- TRBJ1-2 - 13 TRBV11-2 CASSPPGVDGYTF TGTGCCAGCAGCCCACCGGGGGTGGATGGCTACACCTTC
- TRBJ2-7 TRBD1 15 TRBV7-2 CASSSSGGTYYEQYF TGTGCCAGCAGTTCATCAGGGGGCACTTACTACGAGCAGTACTTC
few TRBJ1-6 - 17 TRBV7-9 CASSLAPGGGAVSPLHF TGTGCCAGCAGCTTAGCCCCCGGCGGGGGCGCGGTTTCACCCCTCCACTTT
- TRBJ2-7 - 17 TRBV30 CAWSPTLVTGGFYEQYF TGTGCCTGGAGTCCCACACTAGTCACGGGTGGGTTCTACGAGCAGTACTTC
- TRBJ2-7 TRBD2 14 TRBV6-5 CASSSSGGPYEQYF TGTGCCAGCAGCTCTAGCGGGGGCCCCTACGAGCAGTACTTC
many TRBJ2-7 - 12 TRBV5-6 CASSWLDGEQYF TGTGCCAGCAGTTGGCTAGACGGGGAGCAGTACTTC